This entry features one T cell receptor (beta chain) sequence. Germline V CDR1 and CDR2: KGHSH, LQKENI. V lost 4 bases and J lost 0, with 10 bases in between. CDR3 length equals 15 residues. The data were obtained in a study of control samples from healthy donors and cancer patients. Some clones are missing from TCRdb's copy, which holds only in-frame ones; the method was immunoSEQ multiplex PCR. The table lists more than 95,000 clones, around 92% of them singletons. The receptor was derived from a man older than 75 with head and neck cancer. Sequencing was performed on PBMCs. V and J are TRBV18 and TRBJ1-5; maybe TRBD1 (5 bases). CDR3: CASSRGRDSNQPQHF. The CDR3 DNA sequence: TGTGCCAGCTCACGGGGGAGGGATAGCAATCAGCCCCAGCATTTT.